This T cell receptor beta chain was profiled in a study of shared clonotypes between healthy human individuals. This clone has only a few counts. Some clones are missing from TCRdb's copy, which holds only in-frame ones; the method was immunoSEQ multiplex PCR. The sample carries about 960,000 clones, around three quarters recorded once. V lost 2 bases and J lost 4; bases outside the gene matches: 13. In germline, CDR1 is MNHEY, CDR2 SMNVEV (reference sequence). This CDR3 is built from 17 residues. The clonotype was recovered from a young man in good health. Material: memory CD4+ T cells sorted from blood. Sample subset: CD45RA-negative fraction. The chain couples TRBV27 to TRBJ1-2, with 7 positions matching TRBD1. DNA for the CDR3: TGTGCCAGCAGTTTAAGGGCCGGACAGGTAGTAAGCTATGGCTACACCTTC. Amino acid sequence: CASSLRAGQVVSYGYTF.